This record covers a single TCR beta chain. The sample comes from a study of cytomegalovirus exposure and HLA in healthy donors. V gave up 6 bases and J gave up 6 bases; unmatched junction bases: 1. The CDR3 sequence is 12 residues long. Germline CDR1 is MDHEN and CDR2 is SYDVKM. Sequenced by immunoSEQ multiplex PCR; TCRdb stores in-frame clones only, minus some. Of about 110,000 clones in the sample, 88% were seen once. V usage is TRBV28 and J usage is TRBJ1-5; 8 nucleotides line up with TRBD1. The TCR was taken from a woman aged 18-29 years in good health and CMV-seropositive. Specimen: PBMCs. This chain's CDR3 is CASRQGAQPQHF. The CDR3 DNA reads TGTGCCAGCAGGCAGGGGGCTCAGCCCCAGCATTTT.